The clone carrying this T cell receptor beta chain has a single count. Its antigen remains unidentified. This sample is drawn from a study of cytomegalovirus exposure and HLA in healthy donors. Primers included in the PCR were 60 Vbeta and 13 Jbeta primers. This table comes from immunoSEQ multiplex PCR, and its TCRdb copy is limited to in-frame clones, with some not included. Of some 130,000 clones listed, about 78% are singletons. V was trimmed by 1 base and J by 4 bases, leaving 7 bases between them. The CDR3 totals 14 residues. Germline CDR1 is LGHNA and CDR2 is YSLEER. Study outcomes and limitations: The authors later linked a missense DCLRE1C variant to TCR beta V- and J-gene trimming.

Sequenced sample: PBMCs. This clonotype originated in a human donor in good health. This chain links TRBV4-3 with TRBJ2-2; possibly TRBD2 for D (5 bases). The CDR3 DNA sequence: TGCGCCAGCAGCCAAGCGGGAAGCACCGGGGAGCTGTTTTTT. Translation: CASSQAGSTGELFF.